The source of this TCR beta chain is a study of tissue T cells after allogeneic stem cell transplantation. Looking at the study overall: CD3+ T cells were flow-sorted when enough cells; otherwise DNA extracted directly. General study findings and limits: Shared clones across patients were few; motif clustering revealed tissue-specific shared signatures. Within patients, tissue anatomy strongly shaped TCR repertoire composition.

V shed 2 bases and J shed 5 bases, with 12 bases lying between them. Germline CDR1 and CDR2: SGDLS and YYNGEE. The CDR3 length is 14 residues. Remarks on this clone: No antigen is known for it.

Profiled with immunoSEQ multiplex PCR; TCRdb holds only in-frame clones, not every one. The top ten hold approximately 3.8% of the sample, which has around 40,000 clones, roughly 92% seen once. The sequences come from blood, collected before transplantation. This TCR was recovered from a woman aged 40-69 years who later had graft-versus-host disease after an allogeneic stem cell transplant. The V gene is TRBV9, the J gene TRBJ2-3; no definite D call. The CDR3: CASSVLPTGDTQYF. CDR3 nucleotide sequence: TGTGCCAGCAGCGTCTTACCAACGGGAGATACGCAGTATTTT.